This note documents a single T cell receptor (beta chain) sequence. Primers used in a second PCR of about 6 to 11 cycles were a sample-barcoded 5' primer and a J-beta primer mix. MiXCR was run by TCRdb on the 5' RACE reads, yielding one entry per CDR3 protein. The sample has roughly 1,300,000 distinct CDR3 sequences; around 55% are singletons. The entry originates in a study of blood T cells in healthy people across ages. The CDR3 runs to 13 residues. CDR1 SQVTM and CDR2 ANQGSEA come from the germline V gene. The ends lost 5 bases at V and 0 bases at J; junction bases unmatched: 4. This TCR derives from a man aged 18-30 years in good health. The source material was blood. The chain employs TRBV29-1 and TRBJ2-7, with TRBD1 matching over 7 bases. The CDR3 sequence is CSVWTGSSYEQYF. CDR3 DNA sequence: TGCAGCGTTTGGACAGGAAGCTCCTACGAGCAGTACTTC.